These 7 T cell receptor beta chains were all obtained from the same sample, sequenced in a study of T cell responses to AZD1222 COVID-19 vaccine. Sequencing was performed with immunoSEQ multiplex PCR; in TCRdb, only in-frame clones are kept and a portion is missing. The profile shows about 130,000 clones, less than 95% of them singletons. This material consisted of peripheral blood, taken on day 0 of AZD1222 vaccination. Source of these receptors: an adult in good health.

The chain's CDR3 is CASSMPQGSTDTQYF. DNA of the CDR3: TGTGCCAGTAGTATGCCTCAGGGGAGCACAGATACGCAGTATTTT. This sequence joins TRBV19 and TRBJ2-3; D is possibly TRBD1 (6 bases). The germline gives CDR1 LNHDA, CDR2 SQIVND (reference sequence). This CDR3 spans 15 amino acids. Trimming left V 3 bases short and J 0 bases short, with 10 bases between.

The gene calls are TRBV6-1 and TRBJ2-3, with D possibly matching TRBD1 (6 bases). V was trimmed by 7 bases and J by 6 bases, leaving 23 bases between them. Germline CDR1 is MNHNS and CDR2 is SASEGT. This CDR3 has 16 amino acids. The CDR3 coding sequence is TGTGCCAGCACTGATGCCCCGGACAGCGAGTGGGATACGCAGTATTTT. Translating it yields CASTDAPDSEWDTQYF.

This chain joins TRBV9 and TRBJ2-3; D not certain. V lost 4 bases, J lost 5 bases, and 5 bases lay in between. The germline V gene encodes CDR1 SGDLS and CDR2 YYNGEE. There are 11 residues in the CDR3. The CDR3 DNA reads as TGTGCCAGCAGCCTTGGAGATACGCAGTATTTT. Translating it yields CASSLGDTQYF.

The chain has TRBV7-3 and TRBJ2-2; TRBD1 aligns across 9 bases. Looked up from germline, CDR1 is SGHTA and CDR2 is FQGTGA. CDR3 length: 17 amino acids. V lost 5 bases to trimming and J lost 2 bases; unmatched junction nucleotides: 9. The CDR3 loop reads CASSPPNRGLNTGELFF. The CDR3 nucleotides are TGTGCCAGCAGCCCACCTAACAGGGGGCTAAACACCGGGGAGCTGTTTTTT.

This clone has a single count. This chain connects TRBV6-1 to TRBJ1-6; no firm D call. The CDR3 sequence is 15 residues long. V shed 2 bases and J shed 9 bases, with 14 bases lying between them. Germline CDR1 MNHNS, CDR2 SASEGT. In DNA form, the CDR3 reads TGTGCCAGCAGTGAACGGACCGGAATTGGTTCACCCCTCCACTTT. Protein sequence: CASSERTGIGSPLHF.

The chain recombines TRBV4-2 with TRBJ1-6; possible D gene TRBD1, 6 bases. In germline, CDR1 is LGHNA, CDR2 YNFKEQ. CDR3 length: 16 amino acids. Trimming took off 4 bases at V and 16 bases at J, with 26 bases between the two ends. The CDR3 sequence: CASSLNAGFEGDKLHF. The CDR3, as DNA: TGTGCCAGCAGCCTAAATGCCGGGTTCGAAGGGGACAAGCTCCACTTT.

This clone was seen only once. The CDR3 reads CASSEGPAEAFF. The CDR3 nucleotides are TGCGCCAGCAGTGAGGGCCCGGCTGAAGCTTTCTTT. J is TRBJ1-1 and V is TRBV5-1; D unclear. Trimming pared 5 bases from V and 6 bases from J, leaving 11 bases between. Germline V lookup: CDR1 SGHRS, CDR2 YFSETQ. The CDR3 runs 12 residues.